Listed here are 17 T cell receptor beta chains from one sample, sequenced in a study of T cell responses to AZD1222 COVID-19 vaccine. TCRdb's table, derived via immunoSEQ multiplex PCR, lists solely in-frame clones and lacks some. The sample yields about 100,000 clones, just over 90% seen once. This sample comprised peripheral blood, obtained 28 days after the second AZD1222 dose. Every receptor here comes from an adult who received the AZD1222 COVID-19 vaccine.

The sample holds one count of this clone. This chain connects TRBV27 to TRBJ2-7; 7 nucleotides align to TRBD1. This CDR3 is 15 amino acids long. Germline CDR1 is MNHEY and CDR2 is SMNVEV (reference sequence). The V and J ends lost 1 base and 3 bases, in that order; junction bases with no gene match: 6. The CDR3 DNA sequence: TGTGCCAGCAGTTTATTCGGCAGGGGGAACTACGAGCAGTACTTC. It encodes CASSLFGRGNYEQYF.

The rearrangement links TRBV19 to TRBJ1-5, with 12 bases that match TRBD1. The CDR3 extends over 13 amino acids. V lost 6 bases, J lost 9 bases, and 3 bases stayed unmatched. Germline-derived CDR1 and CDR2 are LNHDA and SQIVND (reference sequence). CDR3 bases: TGTGCCAGTAGGGGGACAGGGGGCCGGCCCCAGCATTTT. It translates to CASRGTGGRPQHF.

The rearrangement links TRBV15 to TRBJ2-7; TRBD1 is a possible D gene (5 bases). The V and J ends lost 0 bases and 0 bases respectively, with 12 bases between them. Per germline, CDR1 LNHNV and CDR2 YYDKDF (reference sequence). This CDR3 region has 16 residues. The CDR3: CATSRDVDKGSYEQYF. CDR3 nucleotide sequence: TGTGCCACCAGCAGAGACGTGGACAAGGGCTCCTACGAGCAGTACTTC.

As DNA, the CDR3 is TGTGCCAGCAGCCGACAGGGCCCTAATGGCTACACCTTC. This translates into CASSRQGPNGYTF. The V and J genes are TRBV7-8 and TRBJ1-2; TRBD1 matches at 7 bases. J lost 6 bases, V lost 5 bases, and 6 bases had no gene match. The CDR3 has 13 residues. Germline values: CDR1 SGHVS, CDR2 FQNEAQ.

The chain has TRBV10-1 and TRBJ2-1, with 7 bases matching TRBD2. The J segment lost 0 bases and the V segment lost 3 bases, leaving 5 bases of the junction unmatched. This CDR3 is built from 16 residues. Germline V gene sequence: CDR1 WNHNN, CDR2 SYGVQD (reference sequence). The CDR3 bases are TGCGCCAGCAGTGATTTTGGGGGGGGCTCCTACAATGAGCAGTTCTTC. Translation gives CASSDFGGGSYNEQFF.

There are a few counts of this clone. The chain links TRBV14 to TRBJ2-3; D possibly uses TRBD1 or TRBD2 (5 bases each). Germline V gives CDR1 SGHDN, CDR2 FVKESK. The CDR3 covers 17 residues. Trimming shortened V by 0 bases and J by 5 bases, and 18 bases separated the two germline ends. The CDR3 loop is CASSQDGGYGMGDTQYF. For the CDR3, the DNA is TGTGCCAGCAGCCAAGATGGGGGTTATGGTATGGGAGATACGCAGTATTTT.

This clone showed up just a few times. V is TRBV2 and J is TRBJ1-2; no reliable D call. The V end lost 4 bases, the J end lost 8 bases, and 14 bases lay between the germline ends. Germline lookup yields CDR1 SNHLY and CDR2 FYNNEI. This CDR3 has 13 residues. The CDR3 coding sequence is TGTGCCAGCAGTGTACAGAGCACCGTCGGCTACACCTTC. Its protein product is CASSVQSTVGYTF.

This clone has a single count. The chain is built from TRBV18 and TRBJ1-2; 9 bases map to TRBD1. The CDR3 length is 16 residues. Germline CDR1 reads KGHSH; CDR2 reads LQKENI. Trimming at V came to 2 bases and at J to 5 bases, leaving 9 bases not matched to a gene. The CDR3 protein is CASSPTTGGEVYGYTF. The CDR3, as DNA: TGTGCCAGCTCACCAACTACAGGGGGCGAAGTGTATGGCTACACCTTC.

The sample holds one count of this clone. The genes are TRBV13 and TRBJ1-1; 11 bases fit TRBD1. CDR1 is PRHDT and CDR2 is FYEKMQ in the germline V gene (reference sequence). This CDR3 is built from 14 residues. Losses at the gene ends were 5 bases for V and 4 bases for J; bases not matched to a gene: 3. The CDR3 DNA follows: TGTGCCAGCAGCCAGGACAGGGGGCTCACTGAAGCTTTCTTT. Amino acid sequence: CASSQDRGLTEAFF.

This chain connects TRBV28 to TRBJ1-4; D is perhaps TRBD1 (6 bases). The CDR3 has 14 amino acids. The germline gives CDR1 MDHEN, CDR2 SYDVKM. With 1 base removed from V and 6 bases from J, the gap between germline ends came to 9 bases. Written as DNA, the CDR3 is TGTGCCAGCAGTTTATTCGGGGGGCATGAAAAACTGTTTTTT. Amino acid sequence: CASSLFGGHEKLFF.

In DNA, the CDR3 is TGTGTCTCTTCGGACTATTACTCCTACGAGCAGTACTTC. Amino acid sequence: CVSSDYYSYEQYF. The J gene is TRBJ2-7, the V gene TRBV2; D may be TRBD2 (6 bases). The V gene's germline CDR1 is SNHLY and CDR2 FYNNEI. The CDR3 is 13 amino acids.

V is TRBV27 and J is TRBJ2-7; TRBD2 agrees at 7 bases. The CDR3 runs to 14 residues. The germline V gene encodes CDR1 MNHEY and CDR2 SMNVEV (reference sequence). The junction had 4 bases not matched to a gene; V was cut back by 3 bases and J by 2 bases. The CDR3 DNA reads TGTGCCAGCAGTTTGGGGGGGGTAACCTACGAGCAGTACTTC. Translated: CASSLGGVTYEQYF.

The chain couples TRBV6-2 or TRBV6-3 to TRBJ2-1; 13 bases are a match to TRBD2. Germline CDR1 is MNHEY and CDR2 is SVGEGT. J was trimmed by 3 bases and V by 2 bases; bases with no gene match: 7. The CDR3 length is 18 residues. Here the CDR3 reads CASSYPTSGRGNYNEQFF. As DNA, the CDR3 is TGTGCCAGCAGTTACCCCACTAGCGGGAGGGGGAACTACAATGAGCAGTTCTTC.

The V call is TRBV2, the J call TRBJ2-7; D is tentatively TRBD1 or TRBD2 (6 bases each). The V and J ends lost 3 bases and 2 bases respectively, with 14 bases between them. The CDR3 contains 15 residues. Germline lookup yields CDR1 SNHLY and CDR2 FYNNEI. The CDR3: CASSDPTGATYEQYF. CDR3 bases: TGTGCCAGCAGTGATCCCACGGGGGCCACCTACGAGCAGTACTTC.

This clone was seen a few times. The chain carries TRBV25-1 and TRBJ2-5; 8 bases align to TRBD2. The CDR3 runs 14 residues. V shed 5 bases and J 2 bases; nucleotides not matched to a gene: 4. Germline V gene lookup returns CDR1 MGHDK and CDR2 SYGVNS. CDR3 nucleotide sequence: TGTGCCAGCAGTCCTAGCGGGCTACAAGAGACCCAGTACTTC. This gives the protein CASSPSGLQETQYF.

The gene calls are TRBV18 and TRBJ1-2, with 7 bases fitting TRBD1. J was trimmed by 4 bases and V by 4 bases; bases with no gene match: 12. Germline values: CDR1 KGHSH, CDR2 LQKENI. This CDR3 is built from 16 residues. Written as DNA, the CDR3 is TGTGCCAGCTCACAAGAATGGACAGGCAACCTCTATGGCTACACCTTC. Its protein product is CASSQEWTGNLYGYTF.

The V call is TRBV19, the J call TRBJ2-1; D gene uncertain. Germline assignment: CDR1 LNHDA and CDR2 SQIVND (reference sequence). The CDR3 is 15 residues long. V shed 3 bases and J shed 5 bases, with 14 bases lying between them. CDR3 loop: CASSMARGSHNEQFF. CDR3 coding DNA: TGTGCCAGTAGTATGGCGAGAGGCAGTCACAATGAGCAGTTCTTC.